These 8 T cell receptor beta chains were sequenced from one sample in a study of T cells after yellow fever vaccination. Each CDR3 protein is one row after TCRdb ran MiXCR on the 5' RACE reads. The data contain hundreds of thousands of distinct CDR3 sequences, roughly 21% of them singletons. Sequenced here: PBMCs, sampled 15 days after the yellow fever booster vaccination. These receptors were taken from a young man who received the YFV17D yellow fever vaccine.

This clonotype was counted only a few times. The CDR3 region has the DNA TGTGCCAGCAGTAAAGGGGATACTGAAGCTTTCTTT. Amino acids: CASSKGDTEAFF. The chain is built from TRBV7-3 and TRBJ1-1; the D gene is possibly TRBD1 (5 bases). In germline, CDR1 is SGHTA, CDR2 FQGTGA. This CDR3 comprises 12 residues. The V and J ends lost 6 bases and 5 bases respectively, with 10 bases between them.

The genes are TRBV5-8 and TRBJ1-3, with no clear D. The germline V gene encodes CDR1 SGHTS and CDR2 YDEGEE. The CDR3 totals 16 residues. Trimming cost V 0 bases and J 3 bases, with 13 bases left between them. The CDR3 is CASSLAVAVNGNTIYF. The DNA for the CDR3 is TGTGCCAGCAGCTTGGCCGTGGCGGTCAATGGAAACACCATATATTTT.

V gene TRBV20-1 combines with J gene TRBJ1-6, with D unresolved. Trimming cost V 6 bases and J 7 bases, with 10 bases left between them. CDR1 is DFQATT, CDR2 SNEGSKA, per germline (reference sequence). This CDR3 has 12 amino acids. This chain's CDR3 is CSAGPQNSPLHF. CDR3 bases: TGCAGTGCAGGGCCCCAAAATTCACCCCTCCACTTT.

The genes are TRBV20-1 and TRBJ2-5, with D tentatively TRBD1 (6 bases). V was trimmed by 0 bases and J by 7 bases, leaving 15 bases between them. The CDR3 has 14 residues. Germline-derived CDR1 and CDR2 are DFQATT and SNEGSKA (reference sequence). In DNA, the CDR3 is TGCAGTGCTAGAGACCCCCAGGGGCCATGGACCCAGTACTTC. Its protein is CSARDPQGPWTQYF.

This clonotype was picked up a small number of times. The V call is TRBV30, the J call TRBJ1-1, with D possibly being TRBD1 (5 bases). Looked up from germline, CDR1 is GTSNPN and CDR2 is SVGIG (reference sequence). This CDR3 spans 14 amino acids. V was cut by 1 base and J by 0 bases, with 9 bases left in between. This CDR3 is CAWSDLGVNTEAFF. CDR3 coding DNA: TGTGCCTGGAGTGATCTAGGGGTGAACACTGAAGCTTTCTTT.

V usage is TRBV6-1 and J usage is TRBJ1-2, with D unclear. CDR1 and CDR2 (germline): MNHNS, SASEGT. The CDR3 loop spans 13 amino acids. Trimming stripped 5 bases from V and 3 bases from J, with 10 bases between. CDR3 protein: CASSRREDYGYTF. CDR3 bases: TGTGCCAGCAGTAGAAGGGAGGACTATGGCTACACCTTC.

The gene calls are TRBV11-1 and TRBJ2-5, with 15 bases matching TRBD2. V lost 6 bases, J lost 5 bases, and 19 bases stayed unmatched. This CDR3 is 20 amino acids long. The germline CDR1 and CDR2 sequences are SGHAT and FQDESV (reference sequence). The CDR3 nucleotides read TGTGCCAGCAGTCGCTACTTGGGGACTAGCGGGAGGCCTTCATGGGAGACCCAGTACTTC. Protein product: CASSRYLGTSGRPSWETQYF.

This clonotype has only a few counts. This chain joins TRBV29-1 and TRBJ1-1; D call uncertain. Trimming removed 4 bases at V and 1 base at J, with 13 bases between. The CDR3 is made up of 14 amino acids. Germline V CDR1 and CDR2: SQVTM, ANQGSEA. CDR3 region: CSVVRSTGNTEAFF. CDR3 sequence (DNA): TGCAGCGTTGTTAGGTCCACTGGGAACACTGAAGCTTTCTTT. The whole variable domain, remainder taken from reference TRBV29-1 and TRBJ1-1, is SAVISQKPSRDICQRGTSLTIQCQVDSQVTMMFWYRQQPGQSLTLIATANQGSEATYESGFVIDKFPISRPNLTFSTLTVSNMSPEDSSIYLCSVVRSTGNTEAFFGQGTRLTVV.